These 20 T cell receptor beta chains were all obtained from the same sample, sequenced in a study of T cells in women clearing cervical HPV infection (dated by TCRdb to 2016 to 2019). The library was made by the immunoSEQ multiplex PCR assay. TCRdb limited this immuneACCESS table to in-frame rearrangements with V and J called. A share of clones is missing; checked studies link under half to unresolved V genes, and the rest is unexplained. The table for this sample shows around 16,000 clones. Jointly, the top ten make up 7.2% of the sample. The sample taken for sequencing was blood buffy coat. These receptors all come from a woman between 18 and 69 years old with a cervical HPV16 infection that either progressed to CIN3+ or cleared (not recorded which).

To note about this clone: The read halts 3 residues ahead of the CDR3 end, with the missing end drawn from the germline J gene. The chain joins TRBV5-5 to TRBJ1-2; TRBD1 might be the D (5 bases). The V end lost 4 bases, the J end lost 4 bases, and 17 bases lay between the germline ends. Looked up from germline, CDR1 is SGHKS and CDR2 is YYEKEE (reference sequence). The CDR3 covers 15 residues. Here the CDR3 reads CASSLKTVTSYGYTF. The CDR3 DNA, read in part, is TGTGCCAGCAGCCTCAAGACAGTCACAAGCTATGGC. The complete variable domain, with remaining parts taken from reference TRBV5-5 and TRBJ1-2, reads DAGVTQSPTHLIKTRGQQVTLRCSPISGHKSVSWYQQVLGQGPQFIFQYYEKEERGRGNFPDRFSARQFPNYSSELNVNALLLGDSALYLCASSLKTVTSYGYTFGSGTRLTVV.

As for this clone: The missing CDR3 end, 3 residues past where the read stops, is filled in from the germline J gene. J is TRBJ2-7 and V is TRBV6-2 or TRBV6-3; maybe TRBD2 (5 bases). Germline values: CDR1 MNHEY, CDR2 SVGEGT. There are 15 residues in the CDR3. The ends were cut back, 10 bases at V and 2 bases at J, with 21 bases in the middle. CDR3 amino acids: CANNDYLRPTYEQYF. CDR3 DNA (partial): TGTGCCAACAATGACTACCTCCGACCCACCTACGAG.

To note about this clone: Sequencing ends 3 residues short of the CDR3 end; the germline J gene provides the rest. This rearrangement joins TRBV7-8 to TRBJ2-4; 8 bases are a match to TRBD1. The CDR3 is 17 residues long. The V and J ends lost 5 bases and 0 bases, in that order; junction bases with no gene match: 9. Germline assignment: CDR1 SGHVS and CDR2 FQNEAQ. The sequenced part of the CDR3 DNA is TGTGCCAGCAGCCATAGGGGCCAGGGGGCAGCCAAAAACATT. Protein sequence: CASSHRGQGAAKNI. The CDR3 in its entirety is CASSHRGQGAAKNIQYF.

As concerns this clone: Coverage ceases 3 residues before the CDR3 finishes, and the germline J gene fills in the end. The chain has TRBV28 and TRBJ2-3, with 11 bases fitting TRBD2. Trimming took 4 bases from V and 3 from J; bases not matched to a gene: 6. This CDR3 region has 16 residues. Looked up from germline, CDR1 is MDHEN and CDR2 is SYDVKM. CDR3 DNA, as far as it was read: TGTGCCAGCAGTTCCCTGACTAGCGGGGTAACAGATACG. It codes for CASSSLTSGVTDT. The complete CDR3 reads CASSSLTSGVTDTQYF.

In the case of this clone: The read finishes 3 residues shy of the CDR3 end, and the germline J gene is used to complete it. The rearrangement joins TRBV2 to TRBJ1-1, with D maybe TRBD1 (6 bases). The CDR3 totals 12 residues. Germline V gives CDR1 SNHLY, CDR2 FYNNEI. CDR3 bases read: TGTGCCCAACACGGCGGGGGCGCCGAA. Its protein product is CAQHGGGAE. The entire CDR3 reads CAQHGGGAEAFF.

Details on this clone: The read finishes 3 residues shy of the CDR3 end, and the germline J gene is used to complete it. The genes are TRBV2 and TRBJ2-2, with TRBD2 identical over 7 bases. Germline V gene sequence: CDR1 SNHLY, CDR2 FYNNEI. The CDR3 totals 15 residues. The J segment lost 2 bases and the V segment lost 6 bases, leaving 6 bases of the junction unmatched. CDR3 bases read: TGTGCCAGCAGGCTGAGAGCGGGAAACACCGGGGAG. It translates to CASRLRAGNTGE. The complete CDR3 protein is CASRLRAGNTGELFF.

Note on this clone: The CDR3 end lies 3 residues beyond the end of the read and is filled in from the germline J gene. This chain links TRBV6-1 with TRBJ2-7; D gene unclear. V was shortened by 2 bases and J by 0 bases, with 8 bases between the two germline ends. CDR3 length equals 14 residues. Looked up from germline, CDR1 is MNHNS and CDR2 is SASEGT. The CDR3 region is CASSEKSGSYEQYF. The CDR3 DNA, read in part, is TGTGCCAGCAGTGAAAAGTCGGGCTCCTACGAG.

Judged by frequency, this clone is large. The CDR3 reads CASSFERVTDTQYF. The CDR3 DNA, read in part, is TGCGCCAGCAGCTTTGAAAGGGTAACTGATACG. The V and J genes are TRBV5-1 and TRBJ2-3; no reliable D call. The read stops 3 residues short of the end of the CDR3; the missing end is completed from the germline J gene. The CDR3 runs 14 residues. Per germline, CDR1 SGHRS and CDR2 YFSETQ. V was pared by 2 bases and J by 6 bases, with 13 bases between.

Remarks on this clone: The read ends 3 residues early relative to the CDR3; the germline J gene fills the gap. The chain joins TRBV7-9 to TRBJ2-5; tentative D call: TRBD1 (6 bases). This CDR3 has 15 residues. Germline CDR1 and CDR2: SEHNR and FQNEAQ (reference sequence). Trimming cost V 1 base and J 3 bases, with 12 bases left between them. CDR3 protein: CASSLVRAGEETQYF. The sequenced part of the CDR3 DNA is TGTGCCAGCAGCTTAGTTCGAGCAGGGGAAGAGACC. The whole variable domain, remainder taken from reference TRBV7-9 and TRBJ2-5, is DTGVSQNPRHKITKRGQNVTFRCDPISEHNRLYWYRQTLGQGPEFLTYFQNEAQLEKSRLLSDRFSAERPKGSFSTLEIQRTEQGDSAMYLCASSLVRAGEETQYFGPGTRLLVL.

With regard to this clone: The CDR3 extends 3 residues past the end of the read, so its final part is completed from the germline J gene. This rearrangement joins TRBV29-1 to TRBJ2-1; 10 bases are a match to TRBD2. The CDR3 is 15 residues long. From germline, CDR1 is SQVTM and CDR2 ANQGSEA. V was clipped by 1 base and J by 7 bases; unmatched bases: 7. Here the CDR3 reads CSVEGEAGGRNEQFF. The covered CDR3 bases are TGCAGCGTTGAAGGGGAAGCGGGGGGGAGGAATGAG.

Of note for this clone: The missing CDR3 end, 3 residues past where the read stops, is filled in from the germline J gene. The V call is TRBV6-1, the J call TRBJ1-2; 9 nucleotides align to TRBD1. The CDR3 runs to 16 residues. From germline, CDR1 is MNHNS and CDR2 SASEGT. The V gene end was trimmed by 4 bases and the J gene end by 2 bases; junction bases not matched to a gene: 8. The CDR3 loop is CASSGHRGLGNYGYTF. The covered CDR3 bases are TGTGCCAGCAGTGGGCACAGGGGGCTTGGGAACTATGGC.

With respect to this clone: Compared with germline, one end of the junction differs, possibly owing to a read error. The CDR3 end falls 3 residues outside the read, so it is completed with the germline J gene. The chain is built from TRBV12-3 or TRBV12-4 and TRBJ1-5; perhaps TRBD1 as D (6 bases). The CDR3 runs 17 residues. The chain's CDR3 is CASSPGTIKPSNQPQHF. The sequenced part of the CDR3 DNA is TGTGCTAGCAGTCCTGGGACAATAAAGCCTAGCAATCAGCCC.

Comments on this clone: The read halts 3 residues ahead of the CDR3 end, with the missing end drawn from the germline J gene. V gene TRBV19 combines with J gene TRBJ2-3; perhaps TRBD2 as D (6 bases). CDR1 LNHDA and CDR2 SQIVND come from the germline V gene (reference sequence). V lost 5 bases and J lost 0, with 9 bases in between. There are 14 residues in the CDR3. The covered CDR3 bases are TGTGCCAGTAGTTCGGGGGAGAGCACAGATACG. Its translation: CASSSGESTDT. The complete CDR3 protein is CASSSGESTDTQYF.

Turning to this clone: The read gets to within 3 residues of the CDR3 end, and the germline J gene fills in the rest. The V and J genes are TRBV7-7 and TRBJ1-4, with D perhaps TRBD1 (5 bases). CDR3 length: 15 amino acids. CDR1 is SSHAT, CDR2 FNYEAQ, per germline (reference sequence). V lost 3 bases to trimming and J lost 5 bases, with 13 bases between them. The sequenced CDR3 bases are TGTGCCAGCAGCTTGGGGACTACCGGAAATGAAAAA. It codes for CASSLGTTGNEK. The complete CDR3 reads CASSLGTTGNEKLFF.

CDR3 sequence reads: CSARGGTSGGTYTDTQYF. Partial CDR3 DNA: TGCAGTGCTAGAGGAGGGACTAGCGGGGGGACGTACACAGATACG. The chain uses TRBV20-1 and TRBJ2-3; 15 bases are shared with TRBD2. The sequence runs out 3 residues before the end of the CDR3; the remainder is reconstructed from the germline J gene. Germline CDR1 and CDR2: DFQATT and SNEGSKA (reference sequence). This CDR3 spans 18 amino acids. J gave up 2 bases and V 1 base, and 7 bases lay outside the gene matches.

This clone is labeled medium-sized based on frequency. The CDR3 here is CAISVYREETQYF. The part of the CDR3 DNA that was read is TGTGCCATCAGTGTCTACAGGGAGGAGACC. V usage is TRBV10-3 and J usage is TRBJ2-5; D may be TRBD1 (6 bases). The sequence runs out 3 residues before the end of the CDR3; the remainder is reconstructed from the germline J gene. The CDR3 length is 13 residues. The germline CDR1 and CDR2 sequences are ENHRY and SYGVKD. Trimming took 4 bases from V and 5 from J, leaving 11 bases between them.

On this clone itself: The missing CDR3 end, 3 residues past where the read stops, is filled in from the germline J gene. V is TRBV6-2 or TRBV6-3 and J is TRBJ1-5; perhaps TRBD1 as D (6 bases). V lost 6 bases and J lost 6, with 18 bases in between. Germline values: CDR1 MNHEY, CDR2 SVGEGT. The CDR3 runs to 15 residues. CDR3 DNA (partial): TGTGCCAGCAGCTCCGGGACATTATTAGGTCAGCCC. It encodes CASSSGTLLGQP. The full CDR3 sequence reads CASSSGTLLGQPQHF.

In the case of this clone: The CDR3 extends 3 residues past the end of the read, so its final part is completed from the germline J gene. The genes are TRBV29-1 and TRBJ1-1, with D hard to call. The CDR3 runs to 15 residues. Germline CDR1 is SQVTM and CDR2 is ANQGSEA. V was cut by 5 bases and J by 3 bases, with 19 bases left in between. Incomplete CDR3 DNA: TGCAGCGTTACCTTTATTGGTGAACGGGACACTGAA. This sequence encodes CSVTFIGERDTE. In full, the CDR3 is CSVTFIGERDTEAFF.

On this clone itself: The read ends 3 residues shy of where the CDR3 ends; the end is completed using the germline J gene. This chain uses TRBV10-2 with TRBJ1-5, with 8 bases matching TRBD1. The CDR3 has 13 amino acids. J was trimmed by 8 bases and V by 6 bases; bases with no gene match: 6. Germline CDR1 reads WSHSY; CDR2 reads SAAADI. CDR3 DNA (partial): TGCGCCAGCAGCGGACAGGGAAGTAAGCCC. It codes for CASSGQGSKP. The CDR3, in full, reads CASSGQGSKPQHF.

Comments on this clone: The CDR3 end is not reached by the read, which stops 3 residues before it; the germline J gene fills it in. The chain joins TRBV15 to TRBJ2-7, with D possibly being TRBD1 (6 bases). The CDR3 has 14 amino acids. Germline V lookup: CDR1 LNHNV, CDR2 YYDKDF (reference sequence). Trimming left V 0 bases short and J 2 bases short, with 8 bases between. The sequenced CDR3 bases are TGTGCCACCAGCAGAGACAGGGGCCCCTACGAG. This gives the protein CATSRDRGPYE. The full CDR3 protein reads CATSRDRGPYEQYF.